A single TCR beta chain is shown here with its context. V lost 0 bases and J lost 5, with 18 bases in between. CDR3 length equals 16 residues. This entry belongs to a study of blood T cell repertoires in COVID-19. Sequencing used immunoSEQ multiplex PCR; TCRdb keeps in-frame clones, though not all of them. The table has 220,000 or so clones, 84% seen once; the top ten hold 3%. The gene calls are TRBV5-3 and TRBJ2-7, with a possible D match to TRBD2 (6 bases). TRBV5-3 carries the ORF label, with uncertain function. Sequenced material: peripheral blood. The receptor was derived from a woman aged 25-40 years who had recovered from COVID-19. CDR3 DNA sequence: TGTGCCAGAAGCTTGGCTCTTGGAGCGGGTAAGCACGAGCAGTACTTC. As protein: CARSLALGAGKHEQYF.